This TCR beta chain derives from a study of graft-versus-host responses after intestinal transplantation. TCRdb's copy holds only in-frame clones and misses some; the assay was immunoSEQ multiplex PCR. Of more than 70,000 clones listed, 92% are singletons. CDR3 size: 18 residues. V shed 4 bases and J 3 bases; nucleotides not matched to a gene: 15. This clone was recorded once. What it recognizes is unknown. The chain couples TRBV5-7 to TRBJ2-7, with TRBD1 matching over 11 bases. TRBV5-7 is known as an ORF, though its function is uncertain. This sample comprised unstimulated CD8+ T cells sorted from spleen or lymph node cells, obtained before transplant. This receptor was identified in a human donor who was the organ donor for an intestinal transplant. The DNA for the CDR3 is TGTGCCAGCAGCCACGGACAGGGGGCTATAATGTTTTTCTACGAGCAGTACTTC. This codes for CASSHGQGAIMFFYEQYF.